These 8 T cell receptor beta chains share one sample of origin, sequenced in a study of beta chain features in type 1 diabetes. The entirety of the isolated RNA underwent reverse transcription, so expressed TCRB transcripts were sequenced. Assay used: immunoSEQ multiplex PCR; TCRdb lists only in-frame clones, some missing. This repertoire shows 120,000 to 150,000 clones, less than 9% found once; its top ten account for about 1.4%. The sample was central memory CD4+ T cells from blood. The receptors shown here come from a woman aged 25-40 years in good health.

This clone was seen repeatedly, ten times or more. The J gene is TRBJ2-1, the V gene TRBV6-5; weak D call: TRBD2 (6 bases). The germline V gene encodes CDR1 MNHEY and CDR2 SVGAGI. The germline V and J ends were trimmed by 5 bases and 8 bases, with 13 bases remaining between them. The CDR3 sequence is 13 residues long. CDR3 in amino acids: CASSPVRGDEQFF. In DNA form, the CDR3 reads TGTGCCAGCAGTCCTGTTCGCGGGGATGAGCAGTTCTTC.

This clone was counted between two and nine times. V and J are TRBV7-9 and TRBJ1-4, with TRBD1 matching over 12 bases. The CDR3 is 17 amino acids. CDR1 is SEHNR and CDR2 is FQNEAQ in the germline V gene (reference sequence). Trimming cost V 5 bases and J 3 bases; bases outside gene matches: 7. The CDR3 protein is CASSSRDRGQANEKLFF. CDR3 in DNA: TGTGCCAGCAGCAGCCGGGACAGGGGGCAGGCTAATGAAAAACTGTTTTTT.

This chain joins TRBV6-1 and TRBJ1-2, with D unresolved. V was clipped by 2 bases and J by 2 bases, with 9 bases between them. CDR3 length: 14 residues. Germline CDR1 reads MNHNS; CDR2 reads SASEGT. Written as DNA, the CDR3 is TGTGCCAGCAGTGAAATACAAATGAACTATGGCTACACCTTC. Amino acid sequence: CASSEIQMNYGYTF.

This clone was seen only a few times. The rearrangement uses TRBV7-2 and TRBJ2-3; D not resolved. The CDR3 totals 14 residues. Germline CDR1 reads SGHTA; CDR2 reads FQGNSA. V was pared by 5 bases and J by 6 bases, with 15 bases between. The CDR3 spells CASSVGSVGDTQYF. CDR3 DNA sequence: TGTGCCAGCAGCGTTGGATCGGTCGGGGATACGCAGTATTTT.

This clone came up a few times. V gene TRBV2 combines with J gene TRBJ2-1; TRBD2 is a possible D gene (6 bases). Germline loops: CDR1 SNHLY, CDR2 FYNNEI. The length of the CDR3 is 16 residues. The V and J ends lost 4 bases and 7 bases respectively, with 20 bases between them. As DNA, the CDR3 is TGTGCCAGCAGTGCTTCGGCTAGCGTTGGGGGTAATGAGCAGTTCTTC. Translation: CASSASASVGGNEQFF.

The CDR3 region is CASSLRLAGSSGQFF. The CDR3 DNA sequence: TGTGCCAGCAGCTTGAGGCTAGCGGGAAGTTCGGGGCAGTTCTTC. The chain has TRBV5-5 and TRBJ2-1; 9 bases match TRBD2. The CDR3 extends over 15 amino acids. The germline V gene has CDR1 SGHKS and CDR2 YYEKEE (reference sequence). Losses at the gene ends were 1 base for V and 12 bases for J; bases not matched to a gene: 11.

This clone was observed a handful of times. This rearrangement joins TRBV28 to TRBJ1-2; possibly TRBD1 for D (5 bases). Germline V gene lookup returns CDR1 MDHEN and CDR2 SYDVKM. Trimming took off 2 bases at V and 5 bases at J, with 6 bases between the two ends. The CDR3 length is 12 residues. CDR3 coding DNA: TGTGCCAGCAGTTTACGACAGTATGGCTACACCTTC. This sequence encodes CASSLRQYGYTF.

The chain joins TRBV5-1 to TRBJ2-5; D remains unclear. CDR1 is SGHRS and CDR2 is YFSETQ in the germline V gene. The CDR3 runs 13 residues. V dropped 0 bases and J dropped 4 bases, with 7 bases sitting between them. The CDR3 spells CASSLVPGETQYF. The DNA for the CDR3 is TGCGCCAGCAGCTTGGTCCCGGGAGAGACCCAGTACTTC.